This T cell receptor (beta chain) was found in a study of T cell responses to AZD1222 COVID-19 vaccine. Here immunoSEQ multiplex PCR was the method, and the copy in TCRdb shows in-frame clones only, minus some. The sample includes 150,000 to 250,000 clones, approximately 93% of them seen just once. Combined were second doses at about 4 or about 12 weeks. Turning to this clone: Its target is unknown.

Findings and limits, study-wide: Close to half of spike-specific TCRs reportedly recognize unmutated variant regions.

The sample was peripheral blood, taken 28 days after the second AZD1222 dose. This sequence was found in an adult who received the AZD1222 COVID-19 vaccine.

CDR3 bases: TGTGCCAGCACTAGCGGCACAGATACGCAGTATTTT. Protein product: CASTSGTDTQYF. The rearrangement uses TRBV3-1 (or the pseudogene TRBV3-2) and TRBJ2-3; D is perhaps TRBD2 (6 bases). Germline assignment: CDR1 LGHDT and CDR2 YNNKEL (reference sequence). The CDR3 has 12 amino acids. The ends were cut back, 7 bases at V and 1 base at J, with 6 bases in the middle.